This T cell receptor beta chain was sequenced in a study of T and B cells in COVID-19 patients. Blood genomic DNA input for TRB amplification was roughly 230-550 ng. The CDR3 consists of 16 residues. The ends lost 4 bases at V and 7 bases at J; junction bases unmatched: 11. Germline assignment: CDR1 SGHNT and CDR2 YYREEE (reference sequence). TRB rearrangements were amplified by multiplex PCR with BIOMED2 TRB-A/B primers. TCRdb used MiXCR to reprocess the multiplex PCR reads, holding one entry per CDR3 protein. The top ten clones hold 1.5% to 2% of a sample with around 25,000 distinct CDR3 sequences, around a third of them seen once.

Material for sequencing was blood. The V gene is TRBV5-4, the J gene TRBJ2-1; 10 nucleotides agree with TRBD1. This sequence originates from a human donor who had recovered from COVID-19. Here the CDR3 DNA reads TGTGCCAGCAGCGACATAAGACAGGGGGCCGGGAATGAGCAGTTCTTC. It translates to CASSDIRQGAGNEQFF.